This T cell receptor beta chain comes out of a study of cytomegalovirus exposure and HLA in healthy donors. Trimming took off 3 bases at V and 2 bases at J, with 17 bases between the two ends. CDR1 LNHDA and CDR2 SQIVND come from the germline V gene (reference sequence). This CDR3 spans 16 amino acids. The study ran its PCR with 60 Vbeta and 13 Jbeta primers. Clones were sequenced by immunoSEQ multiplex PCR, and TCRdb holds only the in-frame ones, with some missing. This sample has about 140,000 clones; roughly 75% occur once, and the top ten carry around 3.4%. This receptor was taken from a man aged 35-49 years in good health and CMV-seronegative. The chain is built from TRBV19 and TRBJ2-7, with D possibly matching TRBD2 (5 bases). The sample consisted of PBMCs. CDR3 sequence: CASSIVPGLSPYEQYF. The CDR3 DNA reads as TGTGCCAGTAGTATCGTTCCAGGACTTTCACCCTACGAGCAGTACTTC.